The present T cell receptor beta chain was sequenced within a study of beta chain features in type 1 diabetes. Sorting gave populations that all exceeded 98% purity. The isolated RNA, all of it, was reverse transcribed, so expressed TCRB transcripts were what got sequenced. Data came from immunoSEQ multiplex PCR; TCRdb stores just in-frame clones and leaves some out. The sample holds about 350,000 clones, about 20% seen once. This clone was found a few times. Trimming shortened V by 1 base and J by 11 bases, and 12 bases separated the two germline ends. Looked up from germline, CDR1 is LNHNV and CDR2 is YYDKDF (reference sequence). The CDR3 loop spans 12 amino acids.

The clonotype originates from a woman aged 18-29 years in good health. The sequencing sample was made of naive CD4+ T cells from blood. V usage is TRBV15 and J usage is TRBJ2-7; D not resolved. The CDR3 loop is CATSRAQARKYF. The CDR3 bases are TGTGCCACCAGCAGAGCCCAGGCGAGAAAGTACTTC.